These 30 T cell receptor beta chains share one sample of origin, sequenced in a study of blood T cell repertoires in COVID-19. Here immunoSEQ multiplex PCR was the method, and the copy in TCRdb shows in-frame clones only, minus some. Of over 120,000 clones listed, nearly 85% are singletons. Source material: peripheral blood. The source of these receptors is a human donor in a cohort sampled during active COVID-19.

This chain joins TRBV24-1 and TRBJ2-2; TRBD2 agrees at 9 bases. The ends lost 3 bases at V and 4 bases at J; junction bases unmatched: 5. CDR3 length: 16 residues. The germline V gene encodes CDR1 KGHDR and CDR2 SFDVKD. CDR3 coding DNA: TGTGCCACCAGTGATACGGCGGGAGGGGGCACCGGGGAGCTGTTTTTT. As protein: CATSDTAGGGTGELFF.

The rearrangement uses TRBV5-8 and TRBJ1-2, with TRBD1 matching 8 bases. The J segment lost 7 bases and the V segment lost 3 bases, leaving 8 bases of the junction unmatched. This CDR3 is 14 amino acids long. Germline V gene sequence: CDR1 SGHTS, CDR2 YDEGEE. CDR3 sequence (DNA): TGTGCCAGCAGCTGGCGGACAGGGCGATCTGGCTACACCTTC. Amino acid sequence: CASSWRTGRSGYTF.

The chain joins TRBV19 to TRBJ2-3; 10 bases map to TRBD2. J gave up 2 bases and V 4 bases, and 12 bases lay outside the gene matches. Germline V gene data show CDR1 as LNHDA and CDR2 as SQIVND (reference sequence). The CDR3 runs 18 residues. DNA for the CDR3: TGTGCCAGTAGTAAAAAGTTAAGCGGGAGGGCTATCACAGATACGCAGTATTTT. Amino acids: CASSKKLSGRAITDTQYF.

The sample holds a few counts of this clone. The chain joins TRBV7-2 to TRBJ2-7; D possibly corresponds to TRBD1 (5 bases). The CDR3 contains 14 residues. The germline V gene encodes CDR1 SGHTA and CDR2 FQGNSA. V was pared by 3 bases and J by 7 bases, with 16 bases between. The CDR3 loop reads CASSLRAPGREQYF. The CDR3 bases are TGTGCCAGCAGCTTGAGAGCCCCAGGGCGAGAGCAGTACTTC.

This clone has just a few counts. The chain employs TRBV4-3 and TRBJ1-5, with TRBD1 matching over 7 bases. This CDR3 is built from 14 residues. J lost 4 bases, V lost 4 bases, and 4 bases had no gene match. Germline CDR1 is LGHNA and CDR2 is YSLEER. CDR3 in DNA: TGCGCCAGCAGCCGAGAGACAGGGAATCAGCCCCAGCATTTT. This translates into CASSRETGNQPQHF.

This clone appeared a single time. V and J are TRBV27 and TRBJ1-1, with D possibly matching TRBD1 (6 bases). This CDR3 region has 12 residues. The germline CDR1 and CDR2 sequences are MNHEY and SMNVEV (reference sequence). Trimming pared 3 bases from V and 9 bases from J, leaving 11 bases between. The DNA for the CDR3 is TGTGCCAGCAGTTTGGAGGGGGGGAAAGCTTTCTTT. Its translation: CASSLEGGKAFF.

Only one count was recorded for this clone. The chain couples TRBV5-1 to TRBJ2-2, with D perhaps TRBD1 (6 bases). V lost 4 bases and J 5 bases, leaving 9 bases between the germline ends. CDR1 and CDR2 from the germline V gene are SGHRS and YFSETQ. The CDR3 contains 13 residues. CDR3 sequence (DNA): TGCGCCAGCAGCCAGGGACATACCGGGGAGCTGTTTTTT. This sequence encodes CASSQGHTGELFF.

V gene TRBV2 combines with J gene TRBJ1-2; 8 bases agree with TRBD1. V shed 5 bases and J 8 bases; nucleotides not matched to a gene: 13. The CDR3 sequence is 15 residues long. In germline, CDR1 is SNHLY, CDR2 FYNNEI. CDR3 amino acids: CASSWDSTGAEGYTF. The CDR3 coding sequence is TGTGCCAGCAGTTGGGATTCGACAGGGGCTGAGGGCTACACCTTC.

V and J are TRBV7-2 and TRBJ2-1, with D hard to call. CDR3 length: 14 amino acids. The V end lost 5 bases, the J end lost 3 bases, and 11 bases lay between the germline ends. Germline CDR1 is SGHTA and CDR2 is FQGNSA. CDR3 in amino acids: CASSLPGVYNEQFF. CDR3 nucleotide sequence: TGTGCCAGCAGCCTACCCGGAGTCTACAATGAGCAGTTCTTC.

The CDR3 is CASSQGRVGYGYTF. As DNA, the CDR3 is TGTGCCAGCAGCCAGGGGAGGGTTGGCTATGGCTACACCTTC. The chain links TRBV7-2 to TRBJ1-2; possible D gene TRBD1, 6 bases. The CDR3 totals 14 residues. The germline CDR1 and CDR2 sequences are SGHTA and FQGNSA. V gave up 5 bases and J gave up 4 bases, with 14 bases separating them.

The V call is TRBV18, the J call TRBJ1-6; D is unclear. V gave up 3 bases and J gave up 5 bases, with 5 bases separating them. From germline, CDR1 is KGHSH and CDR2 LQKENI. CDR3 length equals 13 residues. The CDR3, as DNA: TGTGCCAGCTCACCGGCCGATAATTCACCCCTCCACTTT. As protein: CASSPADNSPLHF.

CDR3 protein: CASRRTGEPEEQYF. CDR3 in DNA: TGTGCCAGTAGACGGACAGGGGAACCCGAGGAGCAGTACTTC. The chain uses TRBV19 and TRBJ2-7, with TRBD1 matching over 9 bases. J lost 7 bases, V lost 6 bases, and 10 bases had no gene match. Germline V gene lookup returns CDR1 LNHDA and CDR2 SQIVND (reference sequence). The CDR3 loop spans 14 amino acids.

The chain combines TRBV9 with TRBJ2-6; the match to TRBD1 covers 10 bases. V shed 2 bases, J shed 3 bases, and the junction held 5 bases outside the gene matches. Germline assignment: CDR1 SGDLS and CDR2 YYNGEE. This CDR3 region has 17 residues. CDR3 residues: CASSVGTGVLGANVLTF. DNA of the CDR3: TGTGCCAGCAGCGTTGGGACAGGGGTCCTTGGGGCCAACGTCCTGACTTTC.

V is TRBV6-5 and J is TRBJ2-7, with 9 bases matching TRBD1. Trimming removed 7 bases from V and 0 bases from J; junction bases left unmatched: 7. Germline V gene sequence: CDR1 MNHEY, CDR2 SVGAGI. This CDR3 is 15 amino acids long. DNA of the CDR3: TGTGCCAGCATTCCCTTGACAGGGGGCTCCTACGAGCAGTACTTC. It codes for CASIPLTGGSYEQYF.

CDR3: CASSLAAAEGGNIQYF. CDR3 DNA: TGTGCCAGCAGCTTAGCGGCGGCCGAGGGTGGAAACATTCAGTACTTC. The chain links TRBV7-2 to TRBJ2-4; D might be TRBD2 (5 bases). CDR1 SGHTA and CDR2 FQGNSA come from the germline V gene. The CDR3 covers 16 residues. V lost 0 bases to trimming and J lost 6 bases, with 15 bases between them. Drawing the rest from reference TRBV7-2 and TRBJ2-4, the complete variable domain is GAGVSQSPSNKVTEKGKDVELRCDPISGHTALYWYRQSLGQGLEFLIYFQGNSAPDKSGLPSDRFSAERTGGSVSTLTIQRTQQEDSAVYLCASSLAAAEGGNIQYFGAGTRLSVL.

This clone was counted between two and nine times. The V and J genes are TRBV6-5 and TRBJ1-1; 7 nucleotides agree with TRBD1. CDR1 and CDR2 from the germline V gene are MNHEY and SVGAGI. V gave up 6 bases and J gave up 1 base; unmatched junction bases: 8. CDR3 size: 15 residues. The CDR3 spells CASRVPGQPNTEAFF. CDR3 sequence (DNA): TGTGCCAGCAGGGTCCCGGGACAGCCGAACACTGAAGCTTTCTTT.

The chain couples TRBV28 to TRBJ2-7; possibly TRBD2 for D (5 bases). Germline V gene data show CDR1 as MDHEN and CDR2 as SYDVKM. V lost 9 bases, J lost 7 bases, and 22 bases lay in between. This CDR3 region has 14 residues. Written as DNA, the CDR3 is TGTGCCAGTTCAGCGGTCCAATCCCCTTGGGAGCAGTACTTC. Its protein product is CASSAVQSPWEQYF.

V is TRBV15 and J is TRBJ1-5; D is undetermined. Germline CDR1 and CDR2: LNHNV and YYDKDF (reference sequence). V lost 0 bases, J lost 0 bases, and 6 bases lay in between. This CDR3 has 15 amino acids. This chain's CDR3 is CATSRDSNSNQPQHF. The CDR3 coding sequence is TGTGCCACCAGCAGAGATTCAAATAGCAATCAGCCCCAGCATTTT.

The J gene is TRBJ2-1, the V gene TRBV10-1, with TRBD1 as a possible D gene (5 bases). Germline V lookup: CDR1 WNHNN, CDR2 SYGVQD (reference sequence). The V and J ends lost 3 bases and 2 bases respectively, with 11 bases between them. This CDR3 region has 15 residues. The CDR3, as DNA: TGCGCCAGCAGTGAAATAGGGGTTCCCTACAATGAGCAGTTCTTC. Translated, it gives CASSEIGVPYNEQFF.

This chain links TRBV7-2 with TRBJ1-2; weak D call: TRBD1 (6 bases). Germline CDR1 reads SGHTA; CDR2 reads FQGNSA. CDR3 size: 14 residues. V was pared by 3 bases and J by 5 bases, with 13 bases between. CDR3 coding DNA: TGTGCCAGCAGCTTGTACAGGGCGGAGTATGGCTACACCTTC. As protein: CASSLYRAEYGYTF.

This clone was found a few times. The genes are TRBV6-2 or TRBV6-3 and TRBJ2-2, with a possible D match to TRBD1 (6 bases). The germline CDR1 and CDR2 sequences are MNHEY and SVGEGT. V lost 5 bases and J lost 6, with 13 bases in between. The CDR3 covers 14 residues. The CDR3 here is CASSTGTPAGELFF. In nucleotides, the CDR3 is TGTGCCAGCAGTACGGGGACACCCGCCGGGGAGCTGTTTTTT.

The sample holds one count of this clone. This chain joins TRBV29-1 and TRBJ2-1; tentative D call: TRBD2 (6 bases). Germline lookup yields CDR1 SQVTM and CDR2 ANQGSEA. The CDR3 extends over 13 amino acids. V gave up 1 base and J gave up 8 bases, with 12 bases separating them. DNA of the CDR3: TGCAGCGTTGAAGCCGGGACTGTAGATGAGCAGTTCTTC. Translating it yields CSVEAGTVDEQFF.

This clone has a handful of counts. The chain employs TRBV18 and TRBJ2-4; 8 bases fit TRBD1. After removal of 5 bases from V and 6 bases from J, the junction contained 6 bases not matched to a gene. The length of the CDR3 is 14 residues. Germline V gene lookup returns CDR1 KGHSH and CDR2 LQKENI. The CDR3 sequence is CASSGQGGGNIQYF. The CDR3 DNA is TGTGCCAGCTCAGGACAGGGTGGAGGAAACATTCAGTACTTC.

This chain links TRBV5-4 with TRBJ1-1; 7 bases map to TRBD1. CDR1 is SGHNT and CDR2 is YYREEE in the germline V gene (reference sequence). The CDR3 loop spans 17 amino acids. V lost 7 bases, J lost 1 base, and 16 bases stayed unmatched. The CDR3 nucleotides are TGTGCCAGCGGTCTAAGGGGGACAGCGCTGAGGAACACTGAAGCTTTCTTT. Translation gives CASGLRGTALRNTEAFF.

The CDR3 protein is CASSSAGTPYYEQYF. The DNA of the CDR3 is TGTGCCAGCAGTTCTGCCGGGACACCATACTACGAGCAGTACTTC. The chain uses TRBV6-2 or TRBV6-3 and TRBJ2-7; tentative D call: TRBD1 (6 bases). Germline CDR1 reads MNHEY; CDR2 reads SVGEGT. Deletions cut 4 bases from V and 3 bases from J, with 16 bases between. The CDR3 spans 15 residues.

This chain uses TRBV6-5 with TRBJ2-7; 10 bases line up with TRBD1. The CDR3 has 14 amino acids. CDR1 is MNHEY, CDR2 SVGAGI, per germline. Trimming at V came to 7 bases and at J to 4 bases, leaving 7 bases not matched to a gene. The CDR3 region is CASKAGTGAYEQYF. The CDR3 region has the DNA TGTGCCAGCAAAGCCGGGACAGGGGCATACGAGCAGTACTTC.

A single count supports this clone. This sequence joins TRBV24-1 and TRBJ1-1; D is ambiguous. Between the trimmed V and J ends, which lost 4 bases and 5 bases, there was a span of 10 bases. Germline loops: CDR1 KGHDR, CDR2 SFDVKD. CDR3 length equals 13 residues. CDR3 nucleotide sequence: TGTGCCACCAGTGAGATTGCGGATACTGAAGCTTTCTTT. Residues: CATSEIADTEAFF.

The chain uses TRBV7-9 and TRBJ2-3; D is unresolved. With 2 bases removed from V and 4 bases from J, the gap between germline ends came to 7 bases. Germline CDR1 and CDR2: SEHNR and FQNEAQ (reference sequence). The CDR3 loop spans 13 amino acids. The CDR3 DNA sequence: TGTGCCAGCAGCTTATTATTGTCAGATACGCAGTATTTT. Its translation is CASSLLLSDTQYF.

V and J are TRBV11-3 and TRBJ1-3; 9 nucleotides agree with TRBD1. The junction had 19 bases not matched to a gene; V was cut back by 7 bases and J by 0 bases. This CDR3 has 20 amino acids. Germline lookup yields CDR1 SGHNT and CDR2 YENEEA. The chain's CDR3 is CASIHPTGTGPTISGNTIYF. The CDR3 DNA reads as TGTGCCAGCATCCATCCAACCGGGACAGGGCCAACTATCTCTGGAAACACCATATATTTT.

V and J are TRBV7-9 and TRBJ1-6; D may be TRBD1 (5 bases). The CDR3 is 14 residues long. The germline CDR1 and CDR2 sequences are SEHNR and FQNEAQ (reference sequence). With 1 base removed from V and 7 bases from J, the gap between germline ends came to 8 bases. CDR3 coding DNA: TGTGCCAGCAGCTTAGGGACACTCAATTCACCCCTCCACTTT. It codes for CASSLGTLNSPLHF.